Below are 11 T cell receptor beta chains sequenced from a single sample in a study of T cell responses to AZD1222 COVID-19 vaccine. Clones were read by immunoSEQ multiplex PCR, and TCRdb kept only the in-frame ones, dropping some. In the table there are under 150,000 clones, about 92% of which are singletons. Material: peripheral blood, obtained on day 0 of AZD1222 vaccination. These receptor sequences come from an adult in good health.

The chain carries TRBV11-2 and TRBJ2-1, with TRBD2 as a possible D gene (7 bases). The germline gives CDR1 SGHAT, CDR2 FQNNGV. The CDR3 is 15 residues long. Trimming shortened V by 7 bases and J by 7 bases, and 20 bases separated the two germline ends. As DNA, the CDR3 is TGTGCCAGCACCACGGAACTAGCGAGGGGGAATGAGCAGTTCTTC. This codes for CASTTELARGNEQFF.

J is TRBJ2-3 and V is TRBV5-1; D is ambiguous. V dropped 1 base and J dropped 1 base, with 7 bases sitting between them. This CDR3 region has 14 residues. CDR1 and CDR2 (germline): SGHRS, YFSETQ. The CDR3 spells CASSLRPGTDTQYF. As DNA, the CDR3 is TGCGCCAGCAGCTTGAGACCCGGCACAGATACGCAGTATTTT.

This sequence joins TRBV5-8 and TRBJ1-4; D possibly corresponds to TRBD1 (5 bases). Looked up from germline, CDR1 is SGHTS and CDR2 is YDEGEE. This CDR3 is 16 amino acids long. V was clipped by 4 bases and J by 3 bases, with 16 bases between them. The CDR3 region has the DNA TGTGCCAGCAGCCCTGGACGGAGGGGCGCTAATGAAAAACTGTTTTTT. Translated: CASSPGRRGANEKLFF.

The chain employs TRBV28 and TRBJ1-6, with D possibly matching TRBD1 (5 bases). From germline, CDR1 is MDHEN and CDR2 SYDVKM. V was pared by 5 bases and J by 6 bases, with 11 bases between. The CDR3 covers 14 residues. CDR3 loop: CASSPQARNSPLHF. The DNA for the CDR3 is TGTGCCAGCAGTCCACAGGCCCGTAATTCACCCCTCCACTTT. Complete variable domain (other parts from reference TRBV28 and TRBJ1-6): DVKVTQSSRYLVKRTGEKVFLECVQDMDHENMFWYRQDPGLGLRLIYFSYDVKMKEKGDIPEGYSVSREKKERFSLILESASTNQTSMYLCASSPQARNSPLHFGNGTRLTVT.

This chain's CDR3 is CASSTVKPLQYF. DNA of the CDR3: TGTGCCAGCAGCACCGTTAAACCTCTACAGTACTTC. This chain connects TRBV21-1 to TRBJ2-4; the listed D gene, TRBD2, was not tested against the DNA. TRBV21-1 is a recognized pseudogene. The CDR3 spans 12 residues.

J is TRBJ1-5 and V is TRBV19, with D possibly being TRBD1 (5 bases). This CDR3 region has 13 residues. Trimming took off 11 bases at V and 7 bases at J, with 18 bases between the two ends. Germline V gene data show CDR1 as LNHDA and CDR2 as SQIVND (reference sequence). CDR3 loop: CAALGVVGQPQHF. CDR3 in DNA: TGTGCCGCACTGGGGGTAGTGGGCCAGCCCCAGCATTTT.

This chain uses TRBV23-1 with TRBJ2-1; the match to TRBD2 covers 14 bases. TRBV23-1 has ORF status, its function being uncertain. CDR3 size: 19 residues. J lost 0 bases, V lost 2 bases, and 6 bases had no gene match. CDR3 loop: CASSQPGLAGVSSYNEQFF. In nucleotides, the CDR3 is TGCGCCAGCAGTCAACCGGGACTAGCGGGGGTTAGCTCCTACAATGAGCAGTTCTTC.

The chain combines TRBV19 with TRBJ1-4; weak D call: TRBD1 (5 bases). This CDR3 is built from 14 residues. Trimming shortened V by 5 bases and J by 15 bases, and 22 bases separated the two germline ends. Germline CDR1 and CDR2: LNHDA and SQIVND (reference sequence). Here the CDR3 reads CASSSRDGGELVFF. The CDR3 DNA follows: TGTGCCAGTAGTTCCCGGGACGGGGGGGAACTGGTGTTTTTT. Full variable domain (outside the CDR3, taken from reference TRBV19 and TRBJ1-4): DGGITQSPKYLFRKEGQNVTLSCEQNLNHDAMYWYRQDPGQGLRLIYYSQIVNDFQKGDIAEGYSVSREKKESFPLTVTSAQKNPTAFYLCASSSRDGGELVFFGSGTQLSVL.

The gene calls are TRBV4-1 and TRBJ2-1, with 7 bases fitting TRBD2. CDR1 is MGHRA, CDR2 YSYEKL, per germline. The CDR3 is 18 residues long. The V segment lost 3 bases and the J segment 5 bases; nucleotides outside the gene matches: 16. CDR3 in amino acids: CASSQKRPGTKLHNEQFF. CDR3 bases: TGCGCCAGCAGCCAGAAGAGACCCGGGACTAAGTTACACAATGAGCAGTTCTTC.

The chain couples TRBV14 to TRBJ2-1; perhaps D is TRBD1 or TRBD2 (5 bases each). V was cut by 4 bases and J by 1 base, with 14 bases left in between. This CDR3 spans 16 amino acids. From germline, CDR1 is SGHDN and CDR2 FVKESK. CDR3 in amino acids: CASSLAWGSSYNEQFF. In nucleotides, the CDR3 is TGTGCCAGCAGCCTCGCCTGGGGGAGTTCCTACAATGAGCAGTTCTTC. The whole variable domain, filled in from reference TRBV14 and TRBJ2-1, reads EAGVTQFPSHSVIEKGQTVTLRCDPISGHDNLYWYRRVMGKEIKFLLHFVKESKQDESGMPNNRFLAERTGGTYSTLKVQPAELEDSGVYFCASSLAWGSSYNEQFFGPGTRLTVL.

The chain combines TRBV2 with TRBJ1-2, with no clear D. The CDR3 loop spans 17 amino acids. Germline V gene data show CDR1 as SNHLY and CDR2 as FYNNEI. Trimming removed 0 bases at V and 4 bases at J, with 18 bases between. CDR3 region: CASSEAVRGPSSYGYTF. As DNA, the CDR3 is TGTGCCAGCAGTGAAGCGGTTCGTGGGCCGAGTAGCTATGGCTACACCTTC.